This T cell receptor (beta chain) stems from a study of OX40 agonist ivuxolimab in advanced cancers. About the full investigation: Ivuxolimab was an agonistic, fully human IgG2 monoclonal antibody directed against OX40 (CD134), a costimulatory receptor. Intravenous ivuxolimab was administered to patients every 2 weeks at six dose levels: 0.01, 0.1, 0.3, 1.5, 3 and 10 mg/kg. Among the approximately 50 dose-escalation patients, approximately 20 had hepatocellular carcinoma, 15 or so melanoma, 9 renal cell carcinoma and 9 head and neck cancer. In the dose-escalation cohort, 82.7% of patients were male, and the mean age was around 60 years, with a range of roughly 23 to 85. Prior anti-PD-1, anti-PD-L1 or anti-CTLA-4 therapy was permitted, and about two fifths of dose-escalation patients had received checkpoint inhibitors. Partial responses were achieved by three dose-escalation patients, of whom one had hepatocellular carcinoma and two had cutaneous melanoma. Peripheral TCRbeta sequencing aimed to test whether ivuxolimab altered TCR sequence diversity and caused clonal T-cell expansion. The paper covers the monotherapy dose-escalation part of the phase I ivuxolimab trial, which included N ≈ 50 patients.

Comment on this clone: The antigen it recognizes is unknown. Per-nucleotide qualities are absent, and no much larger clonotype sits a single base away.

Genomic DNA was extracted from sorted cells for sequencing of the TCRbeta CDR3 region. The immunoSEQ Assay was used for sequencing of TCRbeta CDR3 regions. The table comes from immuneACCESS by way of TCRdb, which keeps in-frame sequences with V and J called. Part of the clones is missing from these tables; in studies checked, under half for an unresolved V gene and the rest for unknown reasons. In all, the sample holds approximately 58,000 clones, and about 88% of those were seen once. In total, the top ten clones hold approximately 4.7% of the sample. Patients with autoimmune disease history or receiving systemic immunosuppression were excluded from the trial. Peripheral blood for TCR sequencing was collected from all dose cohorts at baseline, on cycle 4 day 1, and on cycle 7 day 1. Samples were obtained from an open-label, multicenter, first-in-human phase I dose-escalation trial of ivuxolimab. Adults with locally advanced or metastatic melanoma, renal cell, hepatocellular, or head and neck squamous cell carcinoma were enrolled in the trial. Before TCR sequencing, CD4+ T cells and CD8+ T cells were sorted from peripheral blood as separate populations.

On the study overall, not on this receptor specifically: At doses from 0.1 to 3.0 mg/kg, clonal expansion was seen in both CD4+ and CD8+ blood T cells between baseline and week 6. Which antigens the clonally expanded peripheral T cells were specific for was not determined. On average, CD8+ T cells showed more expanded clones than CD4+ T cells after ivuxolimab. In partial responders in the 0.1-3.0 mg/kg groups, normalized peripheral clonal expansion was found to be among the lowest, especially among CD8+ T cells. Low levels of normalized T-cell clonal expansion were also shown by some nonresponding patients.

Inclusive of the bounding cysteine and phenylalanine, the CDR3 is 13 residues long. Solely the CDR3 DNA is kept, with 39 bases framed from the first base. The germline V gene sets CDR1 to SGHRS and CDR2 to YFSETQ. Trimming costs V 4 bases and J 2 bases, and their ends lie 9 bases apart. The chain couples TRBV5-1 to TRBJ1-1; the D gene is unclear. The sequencing here drew on CD4+ or CD8+ T cells sorted from blood, taken in a trial of the OX40 agonist ivuxolimab. The receptor comes from an adult with an advanced solid tumor such as melanoma, head and neck, liver or kidney cancer. The DNA is as follows: TGCGCCAGCAGCCCTGGGATCAACACTGAAGCTTTCTTT. It encodes CASSPGINTEAFF.